The present T cell receptor beta chain was sequenced within a study of blood T cells in healthy people across ages. Using a J-beta primer mix together with a sample-barcoded 5' primer, a second PCR was run for roughly 6 to 11 cycles. TCRdb ran MiXCR on the 5' RACE reads and lists one entry per CDR3 protein. This table has roughly 500,000 distinct CDR3 sequences, 25% to 30% appearing once. CDR1 and CDR2 (germline): SGHTA, FQGNSA. V gave up 1 base and J gave up 6 bases, with 12 bases separating them. The CDR3 is 14 residues long. The receptor was isolated from a woman in her 70s in good health. The V and J genes are TRBV7-2 and TRBJ2-5; D is ambiguous. Sequences were obtained from blood. CDR3 loop: CASSLDGGHKTQYF. The CDR3 DNA reads as TGTGCCAGCAGCTTAGATGGCGGTCATAAGACCCAGTACTTC.